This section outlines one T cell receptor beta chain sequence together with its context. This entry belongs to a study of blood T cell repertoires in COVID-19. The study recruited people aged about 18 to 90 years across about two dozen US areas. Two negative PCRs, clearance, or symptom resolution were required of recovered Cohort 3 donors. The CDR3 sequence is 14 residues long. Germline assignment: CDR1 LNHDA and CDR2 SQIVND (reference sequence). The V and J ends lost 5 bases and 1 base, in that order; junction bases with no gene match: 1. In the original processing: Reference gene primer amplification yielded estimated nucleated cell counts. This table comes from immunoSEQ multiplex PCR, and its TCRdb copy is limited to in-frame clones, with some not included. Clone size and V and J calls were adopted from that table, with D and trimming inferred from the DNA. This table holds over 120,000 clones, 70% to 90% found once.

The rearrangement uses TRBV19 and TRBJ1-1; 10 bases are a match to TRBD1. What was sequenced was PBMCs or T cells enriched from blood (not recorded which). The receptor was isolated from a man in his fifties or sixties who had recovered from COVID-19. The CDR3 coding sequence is TGTGCCAGTAGTCGACAGGGGGCGAACACTGAAGCTTTCTTT. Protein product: CASSRQGANTEAFF.